The clone carrying this T cell receptor (beta chain) turned up a few times. CDR3 length equals 16 residues. Germline lookup yields CDR1 ENHRY and CDR2 SYGVKD. The V end was cut by 6 bases, the J end by 5 bases, with 21 bases between. TCRdb processed the RT-PCR reads anew with MiXCR; each CDR3 protein has one entry. The sample lists fewer than 500,000 distinct CDR3 sequences; 16% were seen once. The entry originates in a study of patients and donors after allogeneic stem cell transplantation. The source material was blood, either unsorted or a sorted T cell fraction (not recorded which). The chain recombines TRBV10-3 with TRBJ2-3; tentative D call: TRBD2 (6 bases). This sequence originates from a human donor who was either an allogeneic HSCT recipient or a stem cell or donor lymphocyte infusion donor (not recorded which). It is not recorded whose cells these are; they may come from a transplant donor. The CDR3 region is CAIRGYSGAGGDTQYF. As DNA, the CDR3 is TGTGCCATCAGAGGATATAGCGGTGCCGGGGGAGATACGCAGTATTTT.